A single sample gave rise to the 18 T cell receptor beta chains below, sequenced in a study of blood T cells in healthy people across ages. Primers used in a second PCR of roughly 7 to 12 cycles were a sample-barcoded 5' primer and a J-beta primer mix. MiXCR was run by TCRdb on the 5' RACE reads, yielding one entry per CDR3 protein. The profile shows over 1,300,000 distinct CDR3 sequences, 55% to 75% of them singletons. Sequencing input: blood. The receptors shown here come from a young man in good health.

The V call is TRBV7-2, the J call TRBJ2-7, with 8 bases identical to TRBD1. The germline V gene encodes CDR1 SGHTA and CDR2 FQGNSA. The CDR3 covers 15 residues. Trimming took 5 bases from V and 2 from J; bases not matched to a gene: 8. The chain's CDR3 is CASSPKTGATYEQYF. CDR3 DNA: TGTGCCAGCAGCCCGAAGACAGGGGCCACCTACGAGCAGTACTTC.

The CDR3 here is CASSLASDRFEPQHF. In DNA, the CDR3 is TGTGCCAGCAGCTTAGCGTCGGACAGGTTTGAGCCCCAGCATTTT. The chain employs TRBV7-9 and TRBJ1-5; TRBD1 matches at 7 bases. This CDR3 contains 15 residues. The germline V gene encodes CDR1 SEHNR and CDR2 FQNEAQ (reference sequence). V lost 0 bases and J lost 8; bases outside the gene matches: 7.

V is TRBV6-6 and J is TRBJ2-5, with D possibly TRBD2 on 6 matching bases. This CDR3 is built from 15 residues. Trimming took off 0 bases at V and 1 base at J, with 9 bases between the two ends. The germline CDR1 and CDR2 sequences are MNHNY and SVGAGI (reference sequence). CDR3 protein: CASSYSSSVQETQYF. In DNA form, the CDR3 reads TGTGCCAGCAGTTACTCCTCTAGCGTCCAAGAGACCCAGTACTTC.

V and J are TRBV4-3 and TRBJ2-3, with D uncertain. Trimming took off 0 bases at V and 8 bases at J, with 15 bases between the two ends. This CDR3 spans 15 amino acids. Germline CDR1 and CDR2: LGHNA and YSLEER. CDR3 coding DNA: TGCGCCAGCAGCCAAGATGTGACGGATACGGGTACGCAGTATTTT. Translation gives CASSQDVTDTGTQYF.

This clonotype is a singleton in its sample. The gene calls are TRBV10-3 and TRBJ1-1; weak D call: TRBD1 (5 bases). Germline V gene lookup returns CDR1 ENHRY and CDR2 SYGVKD. The CDR3 sequence is 15 residues long. Trimming left V 11 bases short and J 4 bases short, with 23 bases between. CDR3 DNA: TGTGCCGCCGCCGCCAGGGAGAGAGGGGCCACTGAAGCTTTCTTT. Its translation: CAAAARERGATEAFF.

This clonotype was counted only a few times. The chain combines TRBV28 with TRBJ1-2, with D maybe TRBD1 (6 bases). This CDR3 contains 17 residues. V lost 2 bases and J lost 5, with 21 bases in between. Germline V gene data show CDR1 as MDHEN and CDR2 as SYDVKM. In DNA form, the CDR3 reads TGTGCCAGCAGTTTAGGCCCGGGGGGCCACTACCTTTATGGCTACACCTTC. Protein sequence: CASSLGPGGHYLYGYTF.

This clonotype was seen only a few times. The rearrangement uses TRBV4-2 and TRBJ1-1; no clear D. The CDR3 consists of 13 residues. Trimming removed 2 bases from V and 5 bases from J, with 9 bases in between. Germline assignment: CDR1 LGHNA and CDR2 YNFKEQ. CDR3 DNA sequence: TGTGCCAGCAGCCAAACGTTTGGTACTGAAGCTTTCTTT. It yields the protein CASSQTFGTEAFF.

The chain combines TRBV20-1 with TRBJ1-1; 7 positions agree with TRBD1. Germline values: CDR1 DFQATT, CDR2 SNEGSKA (reference sequence). V trimming: 7 bases; J trimming: 7 bases; junction bases outside the gene matches: 6. The length of the CDR3 is 11 residues. CDR3 loop: CSVPGQREAFF. The CDR3 coding sequence is TGCAGTGTTCCGGGACAGCGTGAAGCTTTCTTT.

This clonotype was detected a few times. The CDR3 region is CASSFLRGSSYEQYF. CDR3 DNA: TGTGCCAGCAGTTTCCTGCGGGGGAGCTCCTACGAGCAGTACTTC. The chain couples TRBV12-3 or TRBV12-4 to TRBJ2-7, with 7 bases identical to TRBD2. The CDR3 consists of 15 residues. The ends lost 3 bases at V and 0 bases at J; junction bases unmatched: 5.

The chain employs TRBV20-1 and TRBJ2-7, with 7 bases matching TRBD1. The CDR3 totals 13 residues. The germline gives CDR1 DFQATT, CDR2 SNEGSKA (reference sequence). V was pared by 6 bases and J by 1 base, with 6 bases of the junction left unmatched. CDR3 sequence: CSADWTGSYEQYF. In DNA, the CDR3 is TGCAGTGCCGACTGGACAGGTTCCTACGAGCAGTACTTC.

The rearrangement links TRBV6-5 to TRBJ2-3; 15 positions agree with TRBD2. The CDR3 sequence is 16 residues long. Germline V gene data show CDR1 as MNHEY and CDR2 as SVGAGI. The junction had 5 bases not matched to a gene; V was cut back by 5 bases and J by 5 bases. The CDR3, as DNA: TGTGCCAGCAGTAAACGGACTAGCGGGGGGGGAGATACGCAGTATTTT. Protein sequence: CASSKRTSGGGDTQYF.

The CDR3: CATSDSSYGYTF. For the CDR3, the DNA is TGTGCCACCTCAGACAGCTCATATGGCTACACCTTC. This chain uses TRBV28 with TRBJ1-2, with a possible D match to TRBD1 (5 bases). Between the trimmed V and J ends, which lost 10 bases and 5 bases, there was a span of 14 bases. CDR3 length: 12 residues. Germline-derived CDR1 and CDR2 are MDHEN and SYDVKM.

The chain combines TRBV4-3 with TRBJ2-1, with 10 bases matching TRBD1. The CDR3 consists of 16 residues. Germline V CDR1 and CDR2: LGHNA, YSLEER. Unmatched junction bases numbered 11, after V lost 5 bases and J lost 7 bases. CDR3 coding DNA: TGCGCCAGCAGCGCGTCTGGGACAGGGGTCTTTAATGAGCAGTTCTTC. This codes for CASSASGTGVFNEQFF.

This clonotype was picked up a small number of times. The chain uses TRBV6-6 and TRBJ2-1, with TRBD2 matching over 11 bases. Germline loops: CDR1 MNHNY, CDR2 SVGAGI (reference sequence). Trimming removed 5 bases from V and 6 bases from J; junction bases left unmatched: 6. This CDR3 has 15 amino acids. The CDR3, as DNA: TGTGCCAGCAGTATAGCGGGAGGGCCGGGCAATGAGCAGTTCTTC. This encodes CASSIAGGPGNEQFF.

This clonotype was picked up a small number of times. The DNA of the CDR3 is TGCAGCGTTGATGACAGGTTGATTTCCAATGAGCAGTTCTTC. Translating it yields CSVDDRLISNEQFF. The chain links TRBV29-1 to TRBJ2-1; D is possibly TRBD1 (6 bases). Germline CDR1 and CDR2: SQVTM and ANQGSEA. V gave up 3 bases and J gave up 6 bases, with 15 bases separating them. The CDR3 consists of 14 residues.

The J gene is TRBJ2-1, the V gene TRBV11-2; the match to TRBD2 covers 8 bases. This CDR3 comprises 17 residues. V was clipped by 7 bases and J by 3 bases; unmatched bases: 14. Germline V CDR1 and CDR2: SGHAT, FQNNGV. Here the CDR3 DNA reads TGTGCCAGCAAACTTTGGGCAGCGGGGGATATCTACAATGAGCAGTTCTTC. Translating it yields CASKLWAAGDIYNEQFF.

The chain has TRBV20-1 and TRBJ2-7; 7 bases fit TRBD1. Germline V CDR1 and CDR2: DFQATT, SNEGSKA (reference sequence). There are 14 residues in the CDR3. V was pared by 3 bases and J by 3 bases, with 8 bases of the junction left unmatched. CDR3 nucleotides: TGCAGTGCTAGTCTGACAGGGCCCGACTACGAGCAGTACTTC. Amino acids: CSASLTGPDYEQYF.

This chain connects TRBV6-4 to TRBJ2-3; maybe TRBD2 (6 bases). Trimming took 4 bases from V and 3 from J, leaving 14 bases between them. This CDR3 has 15 residues. CDR1 MRHNA and CDR2 SNTAGT come from the germline V gene. The CDR3 DNA reads TGTGCCAGCAGTGTTAACGGCGGGGTGACAGATACGCAGTATTTT. It translates to CASSVNGGVTDTQYF.